Listed below are T cell receptor beta chains from one sample, sequenced in a study of regulatory T cells in long-lasting Graves disease. TCRdb ran MiXCR on the multiplex PCR reads and lists one entry per CDR3 protein. This table holds 360,000 or so distinct CDR3 sequences, roughly 17% found once. A further study also used this sample, focusing on T cells in Graves' hyperthyroidism and ophthalmopathy.

Sequencing used peripheral blood mononuclear cells (PBMCs), obtained at new diagnosis, from a patient treated with antithyroid drugs. The receptor source for this set is a man aged 35-49 years with Graves disease. Both conserved end residues are part of each CDR3. D genes are given only for firm matches. Expanded clones are given a class, and other clones once, few, many or no size at all.

TGTGCCAGCAGCTTGGGACTAGCGGGGGGTGGTGAGCAGTTCTTC CASSLGLAGGGEQFF TRBD2 TRBJ2-1 many TRBV7-3
TGCAGTGCTCTTCGGACTAGCGGGGGTACAGATACGCAGTATTTT CSALRTSGGTDTQYF TRBD2 TRBJ2-3 many TRBV20-1
TGTGCCTGGAGTCCTCGACAGGGGCCAGATACGCAGTATTTT CAWSPRQGPDTQYF TRBD1 TRBJ2-3 NA TRBV30
TGTGCCAGTAGTACCTACAGGGCTGAGGACACTGAAGCTTTCTTT CASSTYRAEDTEAFF NA TRBJ1-1 NA TRBV19
TGCAGCGTTGAACGGGGCAAGGGCTATGGCTACACCTTC CSVERGKGYGYTF NA TRBJ1-2 NA TRBV29-1
TGTGCCAGCACCCCAGGACAGGGCGTCGGGGAGCTGTTTTTT CASTPGQGVGELFF TRBD1 TRBJ2-2 NA TRBV27
TGTGCCAGCAGTGTTAGACTAGCGGGGGACGGTGAGCAGTTCTTC CASSVRLAGDGEQFF TRBD2 TRBJ2-1 NA TRBV25-1
TGTGCCAGCAGCGGAAGCGGGGGGCCCTACAATGAGCAGTTCTTC CASSGSGGPYNEQFF TRBD2 TRBJ2-1 NA TRBV7-3
TGTGCCAGCAGCCAGACTAGGATCCTAGGGAATGAGCAGTTCTTC CASSQTRILGNEQFF NA TRBJ2-1 many TRBV3-1
TGCAGTGCTAGTGATATTAGATTGTGGGGGGACGCAGATACGCAGTATTTT CSASDIRLWGDADTQYF NA TRBJ2-3 few TRBV20-1
TGTGCCATCAGTGAGTTCAACTCGAACACTGAAGCTTTCTTT CAISEFNSNTEAFF NA TRBJ1-1 many TRBV10-3
TGTGCCACCTCGGCCCGGGGCACAGATACGCAGTATTTT CATSARGTDTQYF NA TRBJ2-3 many TRBV24-1
TGTGCCAGCAGTCCGAGGGGTAAGGGCACAGATACGCAGTATTTT CASSPRGKGTDTQYF NA TRBJ2-3 many TRBV28
TGTGCCAGCAGTGAAAACAATCAGCCCCAGCATTTT CASSENNQPQHF NA TRBJ1-5 many TRBV2
TGTGCCAGCAGTTGGACAGGACGCCACGAGCAGTACTTC CASSWTGRHEQYF TRBD1 TRBJ2-7 many TRBV6-5
TGTGCCAGCTCACCACCGGTAGGGACATACTCTAGCGGGGGGGCCTACGAGCAGTACTTC CASSPPVGTYSSGGAYEQYF TRBD2 TRBJ2-7 NA TRBV18
TGTGCCAGCAGGAGGGACAGGGCCAACTCACCCCTCCACTTT CASRRDRANSPLHF TRBD1 TRBJ1-6 NA TRBV2
TGTGCCAGCAGTTCCATCTTGGGGCGGGGGTTCGGGAATGAGCAGTTCTTC CASSSILGRGFGNEQFF TRBD2 TRBJ2-1 many TRBV28
TGTGCCAGCCGGTACAGGGGGCCCCTCCACTTT CASRYRGPLHF TRBD1 TRBJ1-6 many TRBV3-1
TGTGCCAGCAGTGAAGGGTGGTCGGGGTACGGCTACACCTTC CASSEGWSGYGYTF NA TRBJ1-2 few TRBV2
TGTGCCAGCAGACGGGACAGGGCATATTCCTACGAGCAGTACTTC CASRRDRAYSYEQYF TRBD1 TRBJ2-7 few TRBV6-1
TGTGCCAGCAGCACTCGCAGGGTCGACACTGAAGCTTTCTTT CASSTRRVDTEAFF NA TRBJ1-1 many TRBV9
TGTGCCAGCAGCTCACCATGGCGGACCGGGGAGCTGTTTTTT CASSSPWRTGELFF NA TRBJ2-2 many TRBV11-3
TGTGCCATCAGCCGACTTGAGCTCCAGAGCGGGGAGCTGTTTTTT CAISRLELQSGELFF NA TRBJ2-2 few TRBV10-3
TGCAGTGCAACCCCGGGGACGGACACTGAAGCTTTCTTT CSATPGTDTEAFF NA TRBJ1-1 many TRBV20-1
TGCAGTGCTAGAGCAGGAACGGAGACCCAGTACTTC CSARAGTETQYF NA TRBJ2-5 many TRBV20-1
TGTGCCAGCTCACCACCAAGCAATGAGCAGTTCTTC CASSPPSNEQFF NA TRBJ2-1 NA TRBV18
TGCGCCAGCAGCTTGGGAACACAGGGACATAATTCACCCCTCCACTTT CASSLGTQGHNSPLHF NA TRBJ1-6 NA TRBV5-1
TGTGCCAGCAGCTTCATTACTCGTGAGCAGTTCTTC CASSFITREQFF NA TRBJ2-1 many TRBV7-2
TGCAGTGCTAGGGACCCTCGACAGGCCAGGGGAATGAACACTGAAGCTTTCTTT CSARDPRQARGMNTEAFF NA TRBJ1-1 many TRBV20-1
TGTGCCAGCAGCTTAGGGCATATTAATCAGCCCCAGCATTTT CASSLGHINQPQHF NA TRBJ1-5 few TRBV7-2
TGCGCCAGCAGCCCTATTTGGACGGTCAACACAGATACGCAGTATTTT CASSPIWTVNTDTQYF NA TRBJ2-3 many TRBV4-1
TGTGCCAGCAGTGCGAGAGACAATAGCAATCAGCCCCAGCATTTT CASSARDNSNQPQHF NA TRBJ1-5 many TRBV2
TGTGCCAGCAGCTTAGAGGGACTGGCCGAGCAGTTCTTC CASSLEGLAEQFF NA TRBJ2-1 few TRBV7-9
TGTGCCAGCAGCTTAACCCGGAACGTCAATGAGCAGTTCTTC CASSLTRNVNEQFF NA TRBJ2-1 many TRBV7-2
TGTGCCAGCAGCTTAACCAGCTGGCAGCCCCAGCATTTT CASSLTSWQPQHF NA TRBJ1-5 many TRBV7-2
TGCAGTGCTCAATGGACAGGGCGCGAGACCCAGTACTTC CSAQWTGRETQYF TRBD1 TRBJ2-5 many TRBV20-1
TGTGCCTGGAGTACCCTTACGGGACAGGGGGGATCCTACGAGCAGTACTTC CAWSTLTGQGGSYEQYF TRBD1 TRBJ2-7 NA TRBV30
TGCAGTGCAAAACTACCGGGCCGAAACTCTAGGGCTTTCTTT CSAKLPGRNSRAFF NA TRBJ1-1 few TRBV20-1
TGTGCCAGCAGCTTAGTCGAGGGGATAACAGATACGCAGTATTTT CASSLVEGITDTQYF NA TRBJ2-3 NA TRBV7-2